This T cell receptor (beta chain) was sequenced for a study of OX40 agonist ivuxolimab in advanced cancers. Study results and limitations: Patients who responded partially at 0.1-3.0 mg/kg showed clonal expansion ranking among the lowest.

The CDR3 is 16 amino acids. The V end was cut by 0 bases, the J end by 2 bases, with 15 bases between. The germline V gene encodes CDR1 SGDLS and CDR2 YYNGEE. About this clone itself: The antigen is undetermined.

Blood samples were obtained at baseline, cycle 4 day 1, and cycle 7 day 1. Produced via immunoSEQ multiplex PCR; TCRdb's table is partial and in-frame only. The sample contains some 60,000 clones, 90% to 95% of which appear only once. Here the sequenced sample was CD4+ or CD8+ T cells sorted from blood, taken in a trial of the OX40 agonist ivuxolimab. The receptor's source is an adult with an advanced solid tumor such as melanoma, head and neck, liver or kidney cancer. The chain links TRBV9 to TRBJ2-7, with TRBD2 as a possible D gene (6 bases). CDR3 DNA sequence: TGTGCCAGCAGCGTAGGCCCCCTAGCGCCAGCCTACGAGCAGTACTTC. Amino acid sequence: CASSVGPLAPAYEQYF.